These 9 T cell receptor beta chains came from one sample sequenced in a study of blood T cells in healthy people across ages. It was with a sample-barcoded 5' primer and a J-beta primer mix that a second PCR of roughly 7 to 12 cycles was run. TCRdb independently ran MiXCR on the 5' RACE reads; one entry per CDR3 protein. The sample holds 700,000 or so distinct CDR3 sequences, 22% seen once. The sequenced sample was blood. The receptor set was obtained from a man between 70 and 80 years old in good health.

The chain is built from TRBV7-9 and TRBJ1-4; perhaps TRBD1 as D (5 bases). The CDR3 is made up of 15 amino acids. V shed 2 bases and J shed 8 bases, with 15 bases lying between them. Germline CDR1 SEHNR, CDR2 FQNEAQ (reference sequence). The CDR3: CASSLLVREREKLFF. The CDR3 bases are TGTGCCAGCAGCTTACTGGTCAGGGAGAGAGAAAAACTGTTTTTT.

The rearrangement links TRBV7-2 to TRBJ2-4; 10 nucleotides line up with TRBD2. The CDR3 loop spans 15 amino acids. Germline CDR1 and CDR2: SGHTA and FQGNSA. Trimming removed 1 base from V and 7 bases from J; junction bases left unmatched: 4. The CDR3 spells CASSLGLAGGNIQYF. The CDR3 DNA reads TGTGCCAGCAGCTTAGGGTTAGCGGGGGGTAACATTCAGTACTTC.

V gene TRBV7-6 combines with J gene TRBJ2-7; 8 bases match TRBD1. Germline CDR1 and CDR2: SGHVS and FNYEAQ. The trim removed 3 bases at V and 4 bases at J, leaving 5 bases unmatched. The CDR3 is 14 amino acids. DNA for the CDR3: TGTGCCAGCAGCTTCAGACAGGGGACTTACGAGCAGTACTTC. Translation gives CASSFRQGTYEQYF. Together with reference TRBV7-6 and TRBJ2-7, the CDR3 gives the full variable domain: GAGVSQSPRYKVTKRGQDVALRCDPISGHVSLYWYRQALGQGPEFLTYFNYEAQQDKSGLPNDRFSAERPEGSISTLTIQRTEQRDSAMYRCASSFRQGTYEQYFGPGTRLTVT.

The chain recombines TRBV20-1 with TRBJ2-1; no definite D call. Trimming pared 3 bases from V and 4 bases from J, leaving 13 bases between. This CDR3 is 14 amino acids long. The germline V gene has CDR1 DFQATT and CDR2 SNEGSKA (reference sequence). The DNA of the CDR3 is TGCAGTGCTAGGCGGCAGAACCCGTACAATGAGCAGTTCTTC. It is translated as CSARRQNPYNEQFF.

CDR3 nucleotides: TGTGCCAGCGGAATGTTGACGGGCTATTCCTACAATGAGCAGTTCTTC. Translating gives CASGMLTGYSYNEQFF. The chain joins TRBV27 to TRBJ2-1, with D hard to call. Trimming pared 8 bases from V and 1 base from J, leaving 18 bases between. CDR1 and CDR2 (germline): MNHEY, SMNVEV (reference sequence). The CDR3 is made up of 16 amino acids.

There are a few counts of this clonotype. The chain is built from TRBV6-2 or TRBV6-3 and TRBJ2-5; 7 bases are shared with TRBD2. Germline assignment: CDR1 MNHEY and CDR2 SVGEGT. The CDR3 consists of 16 residues. J was trimmed by 0 bases and V by 7 bases; bases with no gene match: 11. CDR3 protein: CASIPAIGGNQETQYF. The CDR3 DNA reads as TGTGCCAGCATTCCGGCGATCGGGGGGAACCAAGAGACCCAGTACTTC.

CDR3 in amino acids: CASSLARDRWYNEQFF. CDR3 DNA: TGCGCCAGCAGCTTGGCACGCGACAGATGGTACAATGAGCAGTTCTTC. The chain combines TRBV5-1 with TRBJ2-1, with TRBD1 as a possible D gene (5 bases). From germline, CDR1 is SGHRS and CDR2 YFSETQ. Trimming took 0 bases from V and 4 from J, leaving 14 bases between them. This CDR3 has 16 residues. Based on the CDR3 plus reference TRBV5-1 and TRBJ2-1, the full variable domain is KAGVTQTPRYLIKTRGQQVTLSCSPISGHRSVSWYQQTPGQGLQFLFEYFSETQRNKGNFPGRFSGRQFSNSRSEMNVSTLELGDSALYLCASSLARDRWYNEQFFGPGTRLTVL.

The chain links TRBV7-9 to TRBJ2-7, with D unclear. Germline CDR1 is SEHNR and CDR2 is FQNEAQ (reference sequence). Trimming removed 1 base from V and 5 bases from J, with 15 bases in between. The CDR3 consists of 15 residues. CDR3 in DNA: TGTGCCAGCAGCTTAGGGATGATAGGGAACCACGAGCAGTACTTC. It translates to CASSLGMIGNHEQYF.

V usage is TRBV29-1 and J usage is TRBJ1-1, with 7 nucleotides matching TRBD1. Germline lookup yields CDR1 SQVTM and CDR2 ANQGSEA. This CDR3 is 13 amino acids long. V lost 0 bases and J lost 7; bases outside the gene matches: 5. CDR3 in DNA: TGCAGCGTTGAAGATCCGGGACAGAGTGAAGCTTTCTTT. Translated, it gives CSVEDPGQSEAFF.